The 21 T cell receptor beta chains in this list originate from one sample, sequenced in a study of graft-versus-host responses after intestinal transplantation (dated by TCRdb to about 2021). These receptors' antigens are unknown. The protocol used for the library was the immunoSEQ multiplex PCR assay. In its TCRdb copy, this immuneACCESS table keeps in-frame sequences only and misses some clones. Where compared with another copy, unresolved V genes explain less than half of these, and the others have no known cause. This sample is represented by around 110,000 clones; just over 90% of them were singletons. Approximately 0.18% of the sample lies in the top ten. Read against the paper, the sample's time point label means: cells obtained before transplantation from donor or recipient. Sequencing was performed on unstimulated CD4+ T cells sorted from spleen or lymph node cells, taken before intestinal transplant. Every receptor here comes from a human donor who received an intestinal transplant.

This rearrangement joins TRBV28 to TRBJ1-1, with D perhaps matching TRBD1 (6 bases). Trimming left V 7 bases short and J 0 bases short, with 15 bases between. Germline-derived CDR1 and CDR2 are MDHEN and SYDVKM. This CDR3 has 15 residues. CDR3 sequence: CASNGGGRMNTEAFF. The CDR3 nucleotides are TGTGCCAGCAACGGCGGGGGGCGGATGAACACTGAAGCTTTCTTT.

The V gene is TRBV11-3, the J gene TRBJ2-1; TRBD2 matches at 7 bases. V gave up 3 bases and J gave up 3 bases; unmatched junction bases: 5. Germline V gene data show CDR1 as SGHNT and CDR2 as YENEEA. The CDR3 sequence is 15 residues long. CDR3 amino acids: CASSLKRGFYNEQFF. In DNA form, the CDR3 reads TGTGCCAGCAGCTTGAAGCGGGGCTTCTACAATGAGCAGTTCTTC.

This chain connects TRBV5-4 to TRBJ1-2, with D possibly being TRBD1 (6 bases). Per the germline V gene, CDR1 is SGHNT and CDR2 is YYREEE (reference sequence). This CDR3 spans 12 amino acids. Trimming stripped 5 bases from V and 6 bases from J, with 11 bases between. The CDR3 DNA follows: TGTGCCAGCAGGGACAGCCGGGATGGCTACACCTTC. Amino acids: CASRDSRDGYTF.

The J gene is TRBJ2-1, the V gene TRBV5-4; 12 positions match TRBD2. J was trimmed by 6 bases and V by 4 bases; bases with no gene match: 8. Germline loops: CDR1 SGHNT, CDR2 YYREEE (reference sequence). CDR3 length: 16 amino acids. CDR3 in DNA: TGTGCCAGCAGCGCATCCCGGACTAGCGGGACCAATGAGCAGTTCTTC. It specifies CASSASRTSGTNEQFF. The variable domain in full, completed from reference TRBV5-4 and TRBJ2-1, reads ETGVTQSPTHLIKTRGQQVTLRCSSQSGHNTVSWYQQALGQGPQFIFQYYREEENGRGNFPPRFSGLQFPNYSSELNVNALELDDSALYLCASSASRTSGTNEQFFGPGTRLTVL.

This chain connects TRBV4-1 to TRBJ2-1; 8 bases match TRBD2. The CDR3 runs to 17 residues. The J segment lost 1 base and the V segment lost 3 bases, leaving 8 bases of the junction unmatched. Per germline, CDR1 MGHRA and CDR2 YSYEKL. The CDR3 DNA is TGCGCCAGCAGCCAGGTGTCCGGCGGGGGGTCCTACAATGAGCAGTTCTTC. It yields the protein CASSQVSGGGSYNEQFF.

The chain uses TRBV6-1 and TRBJ2-7; D is possibly TRBD1 (6 bases). From germline, CDR1 is MNHNS and CDR2 SASEGT. This CDR3 contains 10 residues. The V and J ends lost 6 bases and 9 bases respectively, with 9 bases between them. The CDR3 DNA follows: TGTGCCAGCAGGGGGGCGGTGCAGTACTTC. It yields the protein CASRGAVQYF.

The gene calls are TRBV6-5 and TRBJ1-2, with TRBD1 matching 9 bases. Germline CDR1 and CDR2: MNHEY and SVGAGI. CDR3 length: 14 residues. With V trimmed by 6 bases and J by 8 bases, 10 bases remained unmatched. The CDR3 spells CASSLTGGARGYTF. DNA for the CDR3: TGTGCCAGCAGCCTAACAGGGGGCGCGCGAGGCTACACCTTC.

The chain combines TRBV11-2 with TRBJ1-2; no reliable D call. Trimming pared 5 bases from V and 4 bases from J, leaving 11 bases between. Looked up from germline, CDR1 is SGHAT and CDR2 is FQNNGV. This CDR3 region has 13 residues. The CDR3 nucleotides are TGTGCCAGCAGCCCTACAGATAGCTATGGCTACACCTTC. Translating it yields CASSPTDSYGYTF.

This clone has only one observation. The chain uses TRBV11-3 and TRBJ2-3; maybe TRBD2 (5 bases). CDR1 and CDR2 from the germline V gene are SGHNT and YENEEA. The V and J ends lost 3 bases and 0 bases respectively, with 13 bases between them. The CDR3 loop spans 16 amino acids. Here the CDR3 DNA reads TGTGCCAGCAGCTTGGGCGGCGGACTTAGCACAGATACGCAGTATTTT. It is translated as CASSLGGGLSTDTQYF.

The V gene is TRBV15, the J gene TRBJ1-1, with no clear D. Per germline, CDR1 LNHNV and CDR2 YYDKDF (reference sequence). V gave up 3 bases and J gave up 2 bases, with 13 bases separating them. The CDR3 contains 15 residues. The CDR3, as DNA: TGTGCCACCAGCAGCCTGACAAGCCTTAACACTGAAGCTTTCTTT. The encoded protein is CATSSLTSLNTEAFF.

The chain combines TRBV7-6 with TRBJ2-3; TRBD2 is a possible D gene (7 bases). CDR3 size: 16 residues. Trimming removed 1 base at V and 6 bases at J, with 17 bases between. Germline lookup yields CDR1 SGHVS and CDR2 FNYEAQ. For the CDR3, the DNA is TGTGCCAGCAGCTTAGTTGGGGGGGCCATTTGGGATACGCAGTATTTT. Translation gives CASSLVGGAIWDTQYF.

The sample holds a few counts of this clone. CDR3 region: CASSYTSTSYEQYF. The CDR3 DNA sequence: TGTGCCAGCAGTTACACTAGCACCAGTTACGAGCAGTACTTC. The rearrangement joins TRBV6-5 to TRBJ2-7; maybe TRBD2 (6 bases). CDR1 is MNHEY, CDR2 SVGAGI, per germline. V lost 2 bases and J 4 bases, leaving 12 bases between the germline ends. The CDR3 extends over 14 amino acids.

J is TRBJ1-3 and V is TRBV4-1; 12 nucleotides agree with TRBD1. The length of the CDR3 is 16 residues. The germline V gene has CDR1 MGHRA and CDR2 YSYEKL. V shed 4 bases and J 7 bases; nucleotides not matched to a gene: 8. The CDR3 reads CASSRRTGQGANTIYF. As DNA, the CDR3 is TGCGCCAGCAGCCGGCGAACGGGACAGGGGGCTAACACCATATATTTT.

The genes are TRBV4-1 and TRBJ2-1; 11 positions agree with TRBD2. The junction had 5 bases not matched to a gene; V was cut back by 7 bases and J by 6 bases. Germline CDR1 and CDR2: MGHRA and YSYEKL. The CDR3 is 14 residues long. CDR3 sequence: CASKTSGSINEQFF. The DNA of the CDR3 is TGCGCCAGCAAAACTAGCGGGAGTATCAATGAGCAGTTCTTC.

The chain couples TRBV7-9 to TRBJ2-5; perhaps TRBD2 as D (7 bases). Per the germline V gene, CDR1 is SEHNR and CDR2 is FQNEAQ (reference sequence). V shed 5 bases and J shed 5 bases, with 18 bases lying between them. The CDR3 is 15 residues long. CDR3 sequence: CASSLGGGGGETQYF. The CDR3 bases are TGTGCCAGCAGCCTCGGCGGGGGCGGCGGGGAGACCCAGTACTTC. The complete variable domain, with remaining parts taken from reference TRBV7-9 and TRBJ2-5, reads DTGVSQNPRHKITKRGQNVTFRCDPISEHNRLYWYRQTLGQGPEFLTYFQNEAQLEKSRLLSDRFSAERPKGSFSTLEIQRTEQGDSAMYLCASSLGGGGGETQYFGPGTRLLVL.

V is TRBV6-5 and J is TRBJ2-1; 12 bases map to TRBD2. Germline CDR1 and CDR2: MNHEY and SVGAGI. The CDR3 runs 15 residues. V lost 5 bases and J lost 7; bases outside the gene matches: 6. The CDR3 spells CASSRTSGAWNEQFF. CDR3 coding DNA: TGTGCCAGCAGTAGGACTAGCGGGGCCTGGAATGAGCAGTTCTTC.

V is TRBV27 and J is TRBJ2-1, with D perhaps TRBD1 (6 bases). Germline lookup yields CDR1 MNHEY and CDR2 SMNVEV (reference sequence). This CDR3 is built from 17 residues. V lost 2 bases and J lost 1, with 15 bases in between. This CDR3 reads CASSLRRTERSYNEQFF. The CDR3 nucleotides are TGTGCCAGCAGTTTACGCCGGACAGAGCGGTCCTACAATGAGCAGTTCTTC.

This clone was picked up one time. The chain couples TRBV7-2 to TRBJ2-4, with 8 bases aligning to TRBD1. V gave up 0 bases and J gave up 3 bases; unmatched junction bases: 4. This CDR3 spans 16 amino acids. Germline lookup yields CDR1 SGHTA and CDR2 FQGNSA. CDR3 protein: CASSLAGQGSKNIQYF. CDR3 DNA sequence: TGTGCCAGCAGCTTAGCTGGACAGGGTAGCAAAAACATTCAGTACTTC.

This clone came up once. The chain uses TRBV29-1 and TRBJ1-2; D is possibly TRBD1 (5 bases). The CDR3 consists of 13 residues. Trimming took 4 bases from V and 3 from J, leaving 12 bases between them. The V gene's germline CDR1 is SQVTM and CDR2 ANQGSEA. The CDR3 coding sequence is TGCAGCGTTGCTAACAGGCCCTACTATGGCTACACCTTC. Its translation: CSVANRPYYGYTF.

The chain combines TRBV4-1 with TRBJ2-4; no clear D gene. This CDR3 spans 17 amino acids. V lost 0 bases and J 0 bases, leaving 12 bases between the germline ends. Germline CDR1 MGHRA, CDR2 YSYEKL. The chain's CDR3 is CASSQDLGRLAKNIQYF. The DNA of the CDR3 is TGCGCCAGCAGCCAAGATTTGGGTAGACTAGCCAAAAACATTCAGTACTTC.

The chain has TRBV6-5 and TRBJ2-7, with D possibly being TRBD2 (5 bases). There are 14 residues in the CDR3. Germline assignment: CDR1 MNHEY and CDR2 SVGAGI. V lost 4 bases to trimming and J lost 3 bases, with 13 bases between them. In nucleotides, the CDR3 is TGTGCCAGCAGTTCCCTCGGACTCCTCTACGAGCAGTACTTC. This sequence encodes CASSSLGLLYEQYF.